This T cell receptor (beta chain) is from a study of control samples from healthy donors and cancer patients. Clones were sequenced by immunoSEQ multiplex PCR, and TCRdb holds only the in-frame ones, with some missing. The data hold 150,000 or so clones, with 88% observed a single time. The CDR3 is made up of 14 amino acids. Germline CDR1 and CDR2: SGHTA and FQGNSA. Trimming removed 5 bases from V and 7 bases from J, with 17 bases in between. This clone was seen just once. Sequencing used blood. This sequence was found in a man younger than 35 in good health. V and J are TRBV7-2 and TRBJ1-1; a possible D gene is TRBD1 (6 bases). The CDR3 DNA reads as TGTGCCAGCAGCGCTTACAGGGAGGAAGTTGAAGCTTTCTTT. Its protein is CASSAYREEVEAFF.